Each of the 15 T cell receptor beta chains below was sequenced from the same sample in a study of T cell responses to AZD1222 COVID-19 vaccine. The assay was immunoSEQ multiplex PCR, and TCRdb's table has in-frame clones only and misses some. The table includes roughly 100,000 clones, more than 75% detected once. Material: peripheral blood, obtained on day 0 of AZD1222 vaccination. These receptors were obtained from an adult in good health.

The chain is built from TRBV19 and TRBJ2-3; D is perhaps TRBD2 (5 bases). CDR1 LNHDA and CDR2 SQIVND come from the germline V gene (reference sequence). This CDR3 spans 16 amino acids. Deletions cut 0 bases from V and 4 bases from J, with 14 bases between. CDR3 nucleotide sequence: TGTGCCAGTAGTATAGATCGAGGGAGTAGGTCAGATACGCAGTATTTT. Translation gives CASSIDRGSRSDTQYF.

This chain uses TRBV10-3 with TRBJ1-2; 7 nucleotides line up with TRBD1. With V trimmed by 5 bases and J by 4 bases, 16 bases remained unmatched. The CDR3 has 17 amino acids. Germline V gives CDR1 ENHRY, CDR2 SYGVKD. DNA of the CDR3: TGTGCCATCAGTCAAGGGATACGGGACAGCAACATCTATGGCTACACCTTC. This sequence encodes CAISQGIRDSNIYGYTF.

The chain has TRBV7-9 and TRBJ1-1; 9 bases match TRBD1. The CDR3 has 14 residues. The germline V gene encodes CDR1 SEHNR and CDR2 FQNEAQ (reference sequence). Germline trimming cut 9 bases from V and 4 bases from J; bases unmatched to any gene: 9. In nucleotides, the CDR3 is TGTGCCAGTCCCGGGACAGGGTCGGGCACTGAAGCTTTCTTT. The encoded protein is CASPGTGSGTEAFF.

The chain combines TRBV28 with TRBJ2-1, with D uncertain. The V gene lost 2 bases and the J gene lost 0 bases, with 8 bases spanning the gap. Germline lookup yields CDR1 MDHEN and CDR2 SYDVKM. The length of the CDR3 is 15 residues. CDR3 region: CASSLRRSSYNEQFF. CDR3 sequence (DNA): TGTGCCAGCAGTTTAAGGCGTAGCTCCTACAATGAGCAGTTCTTC. The whole variable domain, filled in from reference TRBV28 and TRBJ2-1, reads DVKVTQSSRYLVKRTGEKVFLECVQDMDHENMFWYRQDPGLGLRLIYFSYDVKMKEKGDIPEGYSVSREKKERFSLILESASTNQTSMYLCASSLRRSSYNEQFFGPGTRLTVL.

V gene TRBV10-3 combines with J gene TRBJ1-5, with D tentatively TRBD1 (5 bases). The CDR3 sequence is 13 residues long. V gave up 6 bases and J gave up 4 bases, with 10 bases separating them. In germline, CDR1 is ENHRY, CDR2 SYGVKD. Here the CDR3 reads CAISQGENQPQHF. CDR3 in DNA: TGTGCCATCAGCCAAGGGGAAAATCAGCCCCAGCATTTT.

This chain links TRBV27 with TRBJ1-1; D not resolved. The V end lost 4 bases, the J end lost 1 base, and 13 bases lay between the germline ends. The CDR3 length is 15 residues. Looked up from germline, CDR1 is MNHEY and CDR2 is SMNVEV (reference sequence). DNA of the CDR3: TGTGCCAGCAGTTCCTACCTTGCAGGGAACACTGAAGCTTTCTTT. Protein product: CASSSYLAGNTEAFF.

The chain has TRBV2 and TRBJ2-5, with D perhaps TRBD1 or TRBD2 (5 bases each). Germline V gene data show CDR1 as SNHLY and CDR2 as FYNNEI. The CDR3 has 12 residues. The ends were cut back, 6 bases at V and 1 base at J, with 6 bases in the middle. The CDR3 sequence is CASSGTQETQYF. In nucleotides, the CDR3 is TGTGCCAGCAGCGGGACCCAAGAGACCCAGTACTTC.

This chain connects TRBV7-9 to TRBJ2-2; a weak D match, TRBD1 (6 bases). V lost 3 bases to trimming and J lost 1 base, with 9 bases between them. This CDR3 has 15 amino acids. From germline, CDR1 is SEHNR and CDR2 FQNEAQ (reference sequence). The CDR3 DNA reads TGTGCCAGCAGCTTTCGGACAGAGAACACCGGGGAGCTGTTTTTT. Residues: CASSFRTENTGELFF.

This chain uses TRBV14 with TRBJ1-1, with D tentatively TRBD1 (5 bases). The CDR3 is made up of 13 amino acids. Trimming removed 1 base from V and 7 bases from J, with 10 bases in between. Germline CDR1 and CDR2: SGHDN and FVKESK. CDR3 sequence (DNA): TGTGCCAGCAGCCAAGTGCGGGGGGGTGAAGCTTTCTTT. This codes for CASSQVRGGEAFF.

The chain links TRBV6-5 to TRBJ2-1, with 11 bases fitting TRBD2. CDR1 is MNHEY and CDR2 is SVGAGI in the germline V gene. Unmatched junction bases numbered 6, after V lost 2 bases and J lost 6 bases. This CDR3 comprises 16 residues. The CDR3 bases are TGTGCCAGCAGTTACGTAGGGACTAGCGGACGCAATGAGCAGTTCTTC. Translation gives CASSYVGTSGRNEQFF.

This clone was observed a single time. The chain employs TRBV3-1 (or the pseudogene TRBV3-2) and TRBJ2-1; D not certain. The CDR3 covers 12 residues. The V gene lost 3 bases and the J gene lost 10 bases, with 10 bases spanning the gap. The germline V gene encodes CDR1 LGHDT and CDR2 YNNKEL (reference sequence). CDR3 bases: TGTGCCAGCAGCCAGCGTCTGCAGGAGCAGTTCTTC. Translating gives CASSQRLQEQFF.

The V call is TRBV3-1 (or the pseudogene TRBV3-2), the J call TRBJ1-6; 8 nucleotides align to TRBD1. Germline V gene lookup returns CDR1 LGHDT and CDR2 YNNKEL (reference sequence). The CDR3 sequence is 14 residues long. J was trimmed by 10 bases and V by 3 bases; bases with no gene match: 5. CDR3 nucleotides: TGTGCCAGCAGCCACAGGGGGCCCGGGTCACCCCTCCACTTT. It is translated as CASSHRGPGSPLHF.

The J gene is TRBJ2-7, the V gene TRBV10-3, with 10 nucleotides matching TRBD2. Per the germline V gene, CDR1 is ENHRY and CDR2 is SYGVKD. The length of the CDR3 is 14 residues. V was pared by 10 bases and J by 1 base, with 7 bases of the junction left unmatched. This CDR3 reads CANSAGGGSYEQYF. The CDR3 nucleotides read TGTGCCAACTCAGCGGGAGGGGGATCCTACGAGCAGTACTTC.

J is TRBJ2-1 and V is TRBV3-1 (or the pseudogene TRBV3-2); 14 bases align to TRBD2. This CDR3 region has 13 residues. With 1 base clipped from V and 15 bases from J, the junction kept 2 bases outside the gene matches. Germline lookup yields CDR1 LGHDT and CDR2 YNNKEL (reference sequence). The CDR3 coding sequence is TGTGCCAGCAGCCAAGGGACTAGCGGGAGGCCGTTCTTC. As protein: CASSQGTSGRPFF.

This rearrangement joins TRBV5-1 to TRBJ2-5; 7 bases align to TRBD2. The junction had 11 bases not matched to a gene; V was cut back by 1 base and J by 5 bases. Germline V gene sequence: CDR1 SGHRS, CDR2 YFSETQ. The CDR3 covers 16 residues. The CDR3 nucleotides are TGCGCCAGCAGCTTGTGGGGCGGGAGTGGGCTGGAGACCCAGTACTTC. Amino acid sequence: CASSLWGGSGLETQYF. The variable domain in full, with the rest retrieved from reference TRBV5-1 and TRBJ2-5, is KAGVTQTPRYLIKTRGQQVTLSCSPISGHRSVSWYQQTPGQGLQFLFEYFSETQRNKGNFPGRFSGRQFSNSRSEMNVSTLELGDSALYLCASSLWGGSGLETQYFGPGTRLLVL.